This passage covers 26 T cell receptor beta chains from one sample sequenced in a study of T cell responses to AZD1222 COVID-19 vaccine. Data came from immunoSEQ multiplex PCR; TCRdb stores just in-frame clones and leaves some out. The sample records about 140,000 clones, roughly 89% being singletons. Sequenced here: peripheral blood, sampled on day 0 of AZD1222 vaccination. The receptors were gathered from an adult in good health.

The CDR3 here is CASSHDRDFLGYNEQFF. The DNA of the CDR3 is TGTGCCAGCAGCCATGATCGGGACTTCCTTGGGTACAATGAGCAGTTCTTC. The V gene is TRBV3-1 (or the pseudogene TRBV3-2), the J gene TRBJ2-1; possibly TRBD2 for D (6 bases). V was clipped by 3 bases and J by 4 bases, with 19 bases between them. Germline values: CDR1 LGHDT, CDR2 YNNKEL (reference sequence). There are 17 residues in the CDR3.

This clone was counted only a few times. CDR3 nucleotide sequence: TGCGCCAGCAGCTTGGCTGTAGGGCCGAACACCGGGGAGCTGTTTTTT. Translated, it gives CASSLAVGPNTGELFF. The chain combines TRBV5-1 with TRBJ2-2; D remains ambiguous. Germline V gene sequence: CDR1 SGHRS, CDR2 YFSETQ. V dropped 0 bases and J dropped 0 bases, with 9 bases sitting between them. The CDR3 has 16 amino acids. Drawing the rest from reference TRBV5-1 and TRBJ2-2, the complete variable domain is KAGVTQTPRYLIKTRGQQVTLSCSPISGHRSVSWYQQTPGQGLQFLFEYFSETQRNKGNFPGRFSGRQFSNSRSEMNVSTLELGDSALYLCASSLAVGPNTGELFFGEGSRLTVL.

The chain couples TRBV25-1 to TRBJ2-3; D not resolved. Germline V gene data show CDR1 as MGHDK and CDR2 as SYGVNS. The length of the CDR3 is 14 residues. V lost 11 bases, J lost 8 bases, and 23 bases lay in between. The CDR3 is CALVKGSVVVTQYF. CDR3 DNA: TGTGCCTTAGTGAAGGGATCTGTGGTTGTTACGCAGTATTTT.

The J gene is TRBJ2-1, the V gene TRBV7-9; D remains unclear. The CDR3 is 15 residues long. Germline CDR1 and CDR2: SEHNR and FQNEAQ (reference sequence). The germline V and J ends were trimmed by 6 bases and 5 bases, with 17 bases remaining between them. In nucleotides, the CDR3 is TGTGCCAGCAGGGCCCAGAACAAACTTAACAATGAGCAGTTCTTC. Translation: CASRAQNKLNNEQFF.

J is TRBJ1-4 and V is TRBV29-1; maybe TRBD1 (5 bases). The CDR3 sequence is 14 residues long. Trimming took 8 bases from V and 0 from J, leaving 13 bases between them. Per germline, CDR1 SQVTM and CDR2 ANQGSEA. The DNA for the CDR3 is TGCAGCACTGAGGGGAGTGCAACTAATGAAAAACTGTTTTTT. It yields the protein CSTEGSATNEKLFF. The full variable domain, in which reference TRBV29-1 and TRBJ1-4 provide the parts outside the CDR3, is SAVISQKPSRDICQRGTSLTIQCQVDSQVTMMFWYRQQPGQSLTLIATANQGSEATYESGFVIDKFPISRPNLTFSTLTVSNMSPEDSSIYLCSTEGSATNEKLFFGSGTQLSVL.

This rearrangement joins TRBV6-2 or TRBV6-3 to TRBJ1-2, with D perhaps matching TRBD1 (5 bases). The CDR3 has 13 residues. V dropped 3 bases and J dropped 7 bases, with 12 bases sitting between them. Germline lookup yields CDR1 MNHEY and CDR2 SVGEGT. The chain's CDR3 is CASSYTGLAGYTF. The CDR3 DNA reads TGTGCCAGCAGTTATACAGGATTAGCTGGCTACACCTTC.

V and J are TRBV18 and TRBJ2-3, with unresolved D. The CDR3 consists of 12 residues. Looked up from germline, CDR1 is KGHSH and CDR2 is LQKENI. Trimming cost V 4 bases and J 3 bases, with 5 bases left between them. The CDR3 DNA sequence: TGTGCCAGCTCACTAACGACAGATACGCAGTATTTT. Its protein is CASSLTTDTQYF.

The CDR3, as DNA: TGTGCCAGTAGTAGACACAGGGGCGCGGATCAGCCCCAGCATTTT. Amino acids: CASSRHRGADQPQHF. This chain joins TRBV19 and TRBJ1-5; 7 nucleotides agree with TRBD1. The germline gives CDR1 LNHDA, CDR2 SQIVND (reference sequence). The CDR3 covers 15 residues. Trimming took 4 bases from V and 5 from J; bases not matched to a gene: 8.

The genes are TRBV11-2 and TRBJ1-3; D is unclear. CDR1 is SGHAT and CDR2 is FQNNGV in the germline V gene. The V end was cut by 1 base, the J end by 0 bases, with 13 bases between. The CDR3 is 17 amino acids. The CDR3 here is CASSLVSADNSGNTIYF. CDR3 sequence (DNA): TGTGCCAGCAGCTTAGTATCGGCCGACAACTCTGGAAACACCATATATTTT.

V is TRBV6-5 and J is TRBJ1-3; D is undetermined. Germline CDR1 is MNHEY and CDR2 is SVGAGI. This CDR3 contains 15 residues. With 6 bases removed from V and 0 bases from J, the gap between germline ends came to 12 bases. As DNA, the CDR3 is TGTGCCAGCAGCCGCGGACCTTCCTCTGGAAACACCATATATTTT. It codes for CASSRGPSSGNTIYF.

The J gene is TRBJ1-5, the V gene TRBV25-1; D gene ambiguous. The CDR3 is 12 residues long. V was shortened by 2 bases and J by 6 bases, with 5 bases between the two germline ends. Germline V CDR1 and CDR2: MGHDK, SYGVNS. The CDR3 here is CASSEVGQPQHF. The CDR3 DNA is TGTGCCAGCAGTGAAGTGGGTCAGCCCCAGCATTTT.

The rearrangement links TRBV2 to TRBJ1-4; D remains unclear. This CDR3 is built from 14 residues. V was trimmed by 5 bases and J by 4 bases, leaving 11 bases between them. Germline V gene data show CDR1 as SNHLY and CDR2 as FYNNEI. In DNA form, the CDR3 reads TGTGCCAGCAGTATCCGGGAAAATAATGAAAAACTGTTTTTT. Its protein product is CASSIRENNEKLFF.

The chain has TRBV29-1 and TRBJ1-2, with D unclear. This CDR3 is built from 10 residues. Between the trimmed V and J ends, which lost 7 bases and 4 bases, there was a span of 7 bases. The V gene's germline CDR1 is SQVTM and CDR2 ANQGSEA. The CDR3 sequence: CSDNTYGYTF. The CDR3 DNA reads TGCAGCGATAACACCTATGGCTACACCTTC. Full variable domain (outside the CDR3, taken from reference TRBV29-1 and TRBJ1-2): SAVISQKPSRDICQRGTSLTIQCQVDSQVTMMFWYRQQPGQSLTLIATANQGSEATYESGFVIDKFPISRPNLTFSTLTVSNMSPEDSSIYLCSDNTYGYTFGSGTRLTVV.

The gene calls are TRBV18 and TRBJ2-7, with 8 bases fitting TRBD1. The CDR3 sequence is 17 residues long. The V gene's germline CDR1 is KGHSH and CDR2 LQKENI. J lost 9 bases, V lost 3 bases, and 19 bases had no gene match. CDR3 residues: CASSPLPNPGQVPGQYF. The CDR3 DNA follows: TGTGCCAGCTCACCCTTACCAAATCCGGGACAGGTCCCCGGGCAGTACTTC.

The count of this clone is one. V usage is TRBV12-5 and J usage is TRBJ2-1; no clear D. Trimming took 2 bases from V and 0 from J, leaving 8 bases between them. Germline assignment: CDR1 LGHNT and CDR2 FRNRAP. The CDR3 runs to 15 residues. CDR3 amino acids: CASGLTTDSYNEQFF. The CDR3, as DNA: TGTGCTAGTGGTTTGACCACGGACTCCTACAATGAGCAGTTCTTC.

This chain connects TRBV5-5 to TRBJ2-1, with TRBD2 matching 16 bases. The V segment lost 4 bases and the J segment 5 bases; nucleotides outside the gene matches: 9. The CDR3 contains 18 residues. Germline lookup yields CDR1 SGHKS and CDR2 YYEKEE (reference sequence). CDR3 coding DNA: TGTGCCAGCAGCGGCTCCGGGACTAGCGGGAGGGCCAACAATGAGCAGTTCTTC. It translates to CASSGSGTSGRANNEQFF.

This chain connects TRBV27 to TRBJ1-1; 9 positions match TRBD1. This CDR3 is 16 amino acids long. With V trimmed by 6 bases and J by 5 bases, 13 bases remained unmatched. The germline V gene encodes CDR1 MNHEY and CDR2 SMNVEV (reference sequence). CDR3 sequence (DNA): TGTGCCAGCAGACAGATCGAGACAGGGGGGAGGACTGAAGCTTTCTTT. As protein: CASRQIETGGRTEAFF.

The chain uses TRBV28 and TRBJ2-1, with D maybe TRBD2 (6 bases). CDR1 is MDHEN, CDR2 SYDVKM, per germline. There are 12 residues in the CDR3. V gave up 6 bases and J gave up 9 bases, with 12 bases separating them. CDR3 in amino acids: CASSLAGGEQFF. DNA for the CDR3: TGTGCCAGCAGCTTGGCCGGGGGTGAGCAGTTCTTC.

This chain joins TRBV27 and TRBJ2-1; D is unclear. V was clipped by 6 bases and J by 6 bases, with 15 bases between them. The CDR3 extends over 14 amino acids. Germline values: CDR1 MNHEY, CDR2 SMNVEV (reference sequence). The CDR3 region is CASSRYVNFNEQFF. CDR3 nucleotides: TGTGCCAGCAGCCGGTACGTAAATTTCAATGAGCAGTTCTTC.

V is TRBV28 and J is TRBJ2-7, with TRBD1 as a possible D gene (5 bases). Germline CDR1 reads MDHEN; CDR2 reads SYDVKM. Deletions cut 4 bases from V and 1 base from J, with 14 bases between. The CDR3 runs 15 residues. Written as DNA, the CDR3 is TGTGCCAGCAGTTCCCACAGGTTCCCTTCCTACGAGCAGTACTTC. Protein product: CASSSHRFPSYEQYF.

The V gene is TRBV2, the J gene TRBJ1-4; 8 nucleotides match TRBD1. Germline CDR1 and CDR2: SNHLY and FYNNEI. V gave up 3 bases and J gave up 8 bases; unmatched junction bases: 8. The CDR3 extends over 15 amino acids. CDR3 sequence: CASSEATGAWEKLFF. CDR3 nucleotides: TGTGCCAGCAGTGAGGCGACAGGGGCTTGGGAAAAACTGTTTTTT.

The chain links TRBV5-8 to TRBJ2-2, with D perhaps TRBD1 or TRBD2 (7 bases each). CDR3 length equals 16 residues. V dropped 5 bases and J dropped 0 bases, with 14 bases sitting between them. From germline, CDR1 is SGHTS and CDR2 YDEGEE. As DNA, the CDR3 is TGTGCCAGCAGGGGGAGGGACAGTCCGAACACCGGGGAGCTGTTTTTT. Translating it yields CASRGRDSPNTGELFF.

The chain combines TRBV14 with TRBJ2-1; D unclear. V was shortened by 2 bases and J by 6 bases, with 11 bases between the two germline ends. CDR1 SGHDN and CDR2 FVKESK come from the germline V gene. CDR3 size: 14 residues. CDR3 loop: CASSQMVTSNEQFF. The CDR3 nucleotides read TGTGCCAGCAGCCAAATGGTTACCTCCAATGAGCAGTTCTTC.

The chain joins TRBV23-1 to TRBJ1-5, with 9 bases fitting TRBD1. TRBV23-1 is identified as an open reading frame with a role that is uncertain. This CDR3 contains 15 residues. V was pared by 2 bases and J by 3 bases, with 2 bases of the junction left unmatched. The CDR3 is CASSQRDRVNQPQHF. CDR3 nucleotide sequence: TGCGCCAGCAGTCAAAGGGACAGGGTCAATCAGCCCCAGCATTTT.

The genes are TRBV7-9 and TRBJ1-1; TRBD1 might be the D (5 bases). This CDR3 is built from 13 residues. Germline V gene sequence: CDR1 SEHNR, CDR2 FQNEAQ (reference sequence). In nucleotides, the CDR3 is TGTGCTACAACTGTCAGGGTGAACACTGAAGCTTTCTTT. Amino acids: CATTVRVNTEAFF.

J is TRBJ1-2 and V is TRBV2; no clear D gene. The ends were cut back, 0 bases at V and 8 bases at J, with 10 bases in the middle. Looked up from germline, CDR1 is SNHLY and CDR2 is FYNNEI. The CDR3 is 13 residues long. As DNA, the CDR3 is TGTGCCAGCAGTGAAGCAACAATGCAGGGCTACACCTTC. Translating gives CASSEATMQGYTF.